One and the same sample provided the 22 T cell receptor beta chains below, sequenced in a study of PD-L1 blockade in urothelial cancer. Clones were sequenced by immunoSEQ multiplex PCR, and TCRdb holds only the in-frame ones, with some missing. The table shows under 55,000 clones, with over 75% occurring only once. The source was PBMCs, collected around atezolizumab (anti-PD-L1) treatment. Receptors originate from a man aged 40-49 years with urothelial cancer.

The chain's CDR3 is CASRMVGATDTQYF. CDR3 sequence (DNA): TGTGCCAGCAGAATGGTCGGAGCCACAGATACGCAGTATTTT. The V and J genes are TRBV5-4 and TRBJ2-3; D call uncertain. The germline gives CDR1 SGHNT, CDR2 YYREEE (reference sequence). V gave up 5 bases and J gave up 2 bases, with 12 bases separating them. The CDR3 covers 14 residues.

This clone is labeled as medium-sized. The rearrangement joins TRBV28 to TRBJ2-7; maybe TRBD1 (6 bases). The V end lost 5 bases, the J end lost 6 bases, and 11 bases lay between the germline ends. The V gene's germline CDR1 is MDHEN and CDR2 SYDVKM. The CDR3 loop spans 12 amino acids. CDR3 bases: TGTGCCAGCAGTAGGACAGAAGGCGAGCAGTACTTC. It specifies CASSRTEGEQYF.

This rearrangement joins TRBV29-1 to TRBJ2-2; TRBD2 matches at 7 bases. The germline V gene encodes CDR1 SQVTM and CDR2 ANQGSEA. This CDR3 region has 12 residues. V shed 7 bases and J 1 base; nucleotides not matched to a gene: 0. The CDR3 coding sequence is TGCAGCGGCGGGGGGAACACCGGGGAGCTGTTTTTT. This translates into CSGGGNTGELFF.

This clone was observed a few times. This chain joins TRBV6-1 and TRBJ2-2; 7 bases map to TRBD1. J was trimmed by 7 bases and V by 4 bases; bases with no gene match: 3. The CDR3 extends over 13 amino acids. The germline CDR1 and CDR2 sequences are MNHNS and SASEGT. The CDR3 is CASSGHRGGELFF. DNA of the CDR3: TGTGCCAGCAGTGGACACAGGGGCGGGGAGCTGTTTTTT.

This clone was found once. The chain recombines TRBV28 with TRBJ2-3, with TRBD1 as a possible D gene (5 bases). Germline CDR1 and CDR2: MDHEN and SYDVKM. V was trimmed by 1 base and J by 4 bases, leaving 12 bases between them. The CDR3 length is 15 residues. CDR3 nucleotides: TGTGCCAGCAGTTTATTAAAGGGGTTTTCAGATACGCAGTATTTT. It translates to CASSLLKGFSDTQYF.

The rearrangement links TRBV7-9 to TRBJ2-5, with D hard to call. The ends were cut back, 4 bases at V and 2 bases at J, with 5 bases in the middle. This CDR3 is built from 12 residues. Germline CDR1 is SEHNR and CDR2 is FQNEAQ (reference sequence). The CDR3 reads CASSSRQETQYF. Written as DNA, the CDR3 is TGTGCCAGCAGCTCTCGTCAAGAGACCCAGTACTTC.

The chain has TRBV7-2 and TRBJ2-1; possibly TRBD2 for D (5 bases). Germline V gene data show CDR1 as SGHTA and CDR2 as FQGNSA. Trimming took 0 bases from V and 2 from J, leaving 14 bases between them. This CDR3 spans 17 amino acids. CDR3 sequence: CASSLARSRGPYNEQFF. The CDR3 nucleotides are TGTGCCAGCAGCTTAGCGAGAAGTAGAGGGCCCTACAATGAGCAGTTCTTC. Looking up the rest from reference TRBV7-2 and TRBJ2-1 gives the full variable domain: GAGVSQSPSNKVTEKGKDVELRCDPISGHTALYWYRQSLGQGLEFLIYFQGNSAPDKSGLPSDRFSAERTGGSVSTLTIQRTQQEDSAVYLCASSLARSRGPYNEQFFGPGTRLTVL.

This clone was recorded only once. This CDR3 is CASSLSGNSLYEQYF. The CDR3 DNA reads TGTGCCAGCAGCTTGTCGGGGAATTCCCTATACGAGCAGTACTTC. This chain joins TRBV5-8 and TRBJ2-7, with D tentatively TRBD2 (5 bases). Trimming stripped 1 base from V and 4 bases from J, with 15 bases between. CDR1 and CDR2 (germline): SGHTS, YDEGEE. CDR3 length: 15 residues.

This chain uses TRBV28 with TRBJ2-7; 9 positions match TRBD1. Germline V gene sequence: CDR1 MDHEN, CDR2 SYDVKM. J gave up 6 bases and V 0 bases, and 6 bases lay outside the gene matches. CDR3 length equals 15 residues. For the CDR3, the DNA is TGTGCCAGCAGTTTATGGGCTCAACAGGGGGCCGAGCAGTACTTC. Translation: CASSLWAQQGAEQYF.

This clone was recorded a few times. The CDR3 DNA sequence: TGTGCCAGCACCTTGGGTACAGGGTCAGATACGCAGTATTTT. This gives the protein CASTLGTGSDTQYF. This chain links TRBV2 with TRBJ2-3; a possible D gene is TRBD1 (6 bases). Trimming removed 7 bases at V and 4 bases at J, with 15 bases between. The germline V gene has CDR1 SNHLY and CDR2 FYNNEI. CDR3 length: 14 amino acids.

This clone was picked up one time. The chain links TRBV29-1 to TRBJ1-3, with D unresolved. The CDR3 covers 11 residues. V was pared by 3 bases and J by 3 bases, with 3 bases between. Germline assignment: CDR1 SQVTM and CDR2 ANQGSEA. CDR3 in amino acids: CSVDSGNTIYF. The CDR3 DNA reads as TGCAGCGTTGACAGTGGAAACACCATATATTTT.

This clone was seen a handful of times. This chain links TRBV6-5 with TRBJ2-2; D is perhaps TRBD1 (6 bases). The ends were cut back, 4 bases at V and 6 bases at J, with 9 bases in the middle. The CDR3 consists of 13 residues. CDR1 is MNHEY, CDR2 SVGAGI, per germline. The CDR3 region has the DNA TGTGCCAGCAGTTTATCAGGGGCCGGGGAGCTGTTTTTT. It codes for CASSLSGAGELFF.

The V and J genes are TRBV19 and TRBJ2-7; 7 bases line up with TRBD1. V dropped 5 bases and J dropped 1; count of bases not matched to a gene: 5. The CDR3 is made up of 14 amino acids. Germline CDR1 LNHDA, CDR2 SQIVND (reference sequence). This CDR3 is CASSLRDSSYEQYF. For the CDR3, the DNA is TGTGCCAGTAGTCTACGGGACAGTTCCTACGAGCAGTACTTC. Variable domain in full (rest from reference TRBV19 and TRBJ2-7): DGGITQSPKYLFRKEGQNVTLSCEQNLNHDAMYWYRQDPGQGLRLIYYSQIVNDFQKGDIAEGYSVSREKKESFPLTVTSAQKNPTAFYLCASSLRDSSYEQYFGPGTRLTVT.

The rearrangement links TRBV29-1 to TRBJ1-2; the D gene is possibly TRBD1 (6 bases). Germline CDR1 is SQVTM and CDR2 is ANQGSEA. V gave up 5 bases and J gave up 8 bases, with 15 bases separating them. This CDR3 spans 12 amino acids. CDR3 in DNA: TGCAGCGTTTGGGGGGGGGCGGTCGGCTACACCTTC. It yields the protein CSVWGGAVGYTF.

The V call is TRBV28, the J call TRBJ2-5; D is unclear. Germline CDR1 MDHEN, CDR2 SYDVKM. The CDR3 is made up of 13 amino acids. V was cut by 6 bases and J by 4 bases, with 12 bases left in between. CDR3 amino acids: CASSTTRPETQYF. CDR3 bases: TGTGCCAGCAGCACGACACGGCCAGAGACCCAGTACTTC.

The chain carries TRBV27 and TRBJ2-7; 8 bases map to TRBD2. This CDR3 spans 20 amino acids. Germline CDR1 reads MNHEY; CDR2 reads SMNVEV (reference sequence). V was clipped by 2 bases and J by 3 bases; unmatched bases: 21. CDR3 in amino acids: CASSLRGMGVGKREIYEQYF. Here the CDR3 DNA reads TGTGCCAGCAGTTTACGGGGTATGGGTGTAGGTAAGCGGGAGATCTACGAGCAGTACTTC.

This chain links TRBV28 with TRBJ2-7, with D perhaps matching TRBD1 (7 bases). The CDR3 has 15 amino acids. Trimming removed 2 bases from V and 5 bases from J, with 16 bases in between. Germline CDR1 reads MDHEN; CDR2 reads SYDVKM. The CDR3 is CASSLLRQGGHEQYF. The CDR3 nucleotides read TGTGCCAGCAGTTTACTGAGACAGGGAGGCCACGAGCAGTACTTC. The full variable domain, completed using reference TRBV28 and TRBJ2-7, is DVKVTQSSRYLVKRTGEKVFLECVQDMDHENMFWYRQDPGLGLRLIYFSYDVKMKEKGDIPEGYSVSREKKERFSLILESASTNQTSMYLCASSLLRQGGHEQYFGPGTRLTVT.

This chain joins TRBV29-1 and TRBJ2-4; 10 nucleotides match TRBD2. The CDR3 extends over 14 amino acids. Germline loops: CDR1 SQVTM, CDR2 ANQGSEA. Losses at the gene ends were 7 bases for V and 7 bases for J; bases not matched to a gene: 10. The CDR3 coding sequence is TGCAGCGGGAGCCCTAGCGGGAGACGGAACATTCAGTACTTC. Amino acid sequence: CSGSPSGRRNIQYF.

The chain joins TRBV5-1 to TRBJ2-5, with 7 positions matching TRBD2. Germline loops: CDR1 SGHRS, CDR2 YFSETQ. The CDR3 is 14 amino acids. V was pared by 3 bases and J by 7 bases, with 9 bases of the junction left unmatched. The CDR3 protein is CASSWGESGGTQYF. The CDR3 DNA reads as TGCGCCAGCAGCTGGGGCGAATCGGGGGGGACCCAGTACTTC.

CDR3 loop: CASSHPMRVPPQHF. CDR3 nucleotide sequence: TGCGCCAGCAGCCATCCAATGCGGGTTCCGCCCCAGCATTTT. This chain joins TRBV4-1 and TRBJ1-5, with D uncertain. The germline V and J ends were trimmed by 3 bases and 9 bases, with 15 bases remaining between them. This CDR3 comprises 14 residues. Per germline, CDR1 MGHRA and CDR2 YSYEKL.

The chain couples TRBV5-6 to TRBJ2-7, with TRBD2 as a possible D gene (6 bases). Trimming took off 4 bases at V and 0 bases at J, with 23 bases between the two ends. This CDR3 is built from 18 residues. Looked up from germline, CDR1 is SGHDT and CDR2 is YYEEEE. The CDR3 region is CASSPFGIGEAGSYEQYF. CDR3 nucleotides: TGTGCCAGCAGCCCCTTCGGTATTGGGGAGGCTGGCTCCTACGAGCAGTACTTC.

This clone was counted a few times. The chain carries TRBV10-3 and TRBJ1-1; 7 bases are a match to TRBD1. The CDR3 extends over 15 amino acids. Losses at the gene ends were 5 bases for V and 4 bases for J; bases not matched to a gene: 10. Germline loops: CDR1 ENHRY, CDR2 SYGVKD. CDR3 region: CAISPSRQGRTEAFF. The CDR3 DNA sequence: TGTGCCATCAGTCCTTCCCGACAGGGCCGCACTGAAGCTTTCTTT.